Shown below are 18 T cell receptor beta chains from a single sample sequenced in a study of response to subunit inactivated influenza vaccine. Each CDR3 protein is one row after TCRdb ran MiXCR on the RT-PCR reads. The data show under 200,000 distinct CDR3 sequences, about 10% seen once. Sequencing used CD8+ T cells sorted from PBMCs, obtained roughly 24 months after vaccination. All receptors come from a man between 50 and 70 years old who received an inactivated influenza vaccine.

J is TRBJ2-2 and V is TRBV4-3; 9 bases fit TRBD1. Trimming at V came to 2 bases and at J to 7 bases, leaving 8 bases not matched to a gene. Germline CDR1 reads LGHNA; CDR2 reads YSLEER. The CDR3 has 16 amino acids. The CDR3 bases are TGCGCCAGCAGCCAAACCGACAGGGGGGGAGGCGGGGAGCTGTTTTTT. Encoded protein: CASSQTDRGGGGELFF.

This clonotype was found many times. The chain couples TRBV5-4 to TRBJ2-1, with 7 bases aligning to TRBD2. V was clipped by 3 bases and J by 5 bases; unmatched bases: 8. This CDR3 is 15 amino acids long. Germline CDR1 reads SGHNT; CDR2 reads YYREEE (reference sequence). The chain's CDR3 is CASSSLGLPDNEQFF. CDR3 DNA: TGTGCCAGCAGCTCATTGGGACTACCCGACAATGAGCAGTTCTTC. Using reference TRBV5-4 and TRBJ2-1 for the parts outside the CDR3, the full variable domain is ETGVTQSPTHLIKTRGQQVTLRCSSQSGHNTVSWYQQALGQGPQFIFQYYREEENGRGNFPPRFSGLQFPNYSSELNVNALELDDSALYLCASSSLGLPDNEQFFGPGTRLTVL.

This clonotype ranks as medium-sized. This sequence joins TRBV5-5 and TRBJ2-3; 8 nucleotides match TRBD1. With V trimmed by 0 bases and J by 4 bases, 4 bases remained unmatched. The germline CDR1 and CDR2 sequences are SGHKS and YYEKEE (reference sequence). There are 15 residues in the CDR3. DNA of the CDR3: TGTGCCAGCAGCTTGGGCCAGGGGGCCGCAGATACGCAGTATTTT. It codes for CASSLGQGAADTQYF.

The gene calls are TRBV6-5 and TRBJ2-7; 10 nucleotides align to TRBD2. Trimming at V came to 4 bases and at J to 4 bases, leaving 13 bases not matched to a gene. The CDR3 has 17 residues. Germline lookup yields CDR1 MNHEY and CDR2 SVGAGI. The CDR3 DNA is TGTGCCAGCAGTTTGGAGGGGGTAGCGGGAGGTGCTTACGAGCAGTACTTC. Amino acid sequence: CASSLEGVAGGAYEQYF.

There are many counts of this clonotype. For the CDR3, the DNA is TGCAGCGTTGTAGGCGCCTCTGGGGCCAACGTCCTGACTTTC. This codes for CSVVGASGANVLTF. V and J are TRBV29-1 and TRBJ2-6; D uncertain. Looked up from germline, CDR1 is SQVTM and CDR2 is ANQGSEA. Trimming cost V 4 bases and J 0 bases, with 7 bases left between them. The CDR3 loop spans 14 amino acids. Full variable domain (remainder filled in from reference TRBV29-1 and TRBJ2-6): SAVISQKPSRDICQRGTSLTIQCQVDSQVTMMFWYRQQPGQSLTLIATANQGSEATYESGFVIDKFPISRPNLTFSTLTVSNMSPEDSSIYLCSVVGASGANVLTFGAGSRLTVL.

Many counts were recorded for this clonotype. The gene calls are TRBV7-9 and TRBJ2-7; 8 nucleotides line up with TRBD1. The trim removed 5 bases at V and 3 bases at J, leaving 9 bases unmatched. Germline V gives CDR1 SEHNR, CDR2 FQNEAQ (reference sequence). There are 15 residues in the CDR3. CDR3 DNA: TGTGCCAGCAGCCTTACCGCGGGACAGGTCTACGAGCAGTACTTC. It codes for CASSLTAGQVYEQYF. Combining the CDR3 with reference TRBV7-9 and TRBJ2-7 gives the whole variable domain DTGVSQNPRHKITKRGQNVTFRCDPISEHNRLYWYRQTLGQGPEFLTYFQNEAQLEKSRLLSDRFSAERPKGSFSTLEIQRTEQGDSAMYLCASSLTAGQVYEQYFGPGTRLTVT.

Concerning this clonotype: At one of its ends the junction is not consistent with the germline gene, which may arise from a read error. The rearrangement joins TRBV29-1 to TRBJ2-5; perhaps TRBD2 as D (5 bases). Looked up from germline, CDR1 is SQVTM and CDR2 is ANQGSEA. This CDR3 spans 13 amino acids. CDR3 loop: CSAEGRDGVTQYF. DNA for the CDR3: TGCAGCGCTGAAGGCAGAGACGGGGTGACCCAGTACTTC. The whole variable domain, remainder taken from reference TRBV29-1 and TRBJ2-5, is SAVISQKPSRDICQRGTSLTIQCQVDSQVTMMFWYRQQPGQSLTLIATANQGSEATYESGFVIDKFPISRPNLTFSTLTVSNMSPEDSSIYLCSAEGRDGVTQYFGPGTRLLVL.

This clonotype was found a few times. The CDR3 DNA reads TGTGCCAGCAGCCCCCCTGGGACTAGCGGGCCGACCGGGGAGCTGTTTTTT. It codes for CASSPPGTSGPTGELFF. V is TRBV9 and J is TRBJ2-2, with 12 bases identical to TRBD2. The J segment lost 5 bases and the V segment lost 4 bases, leaving 9 bases of the junction unmatched. From germline, CDR1 is SGDLS and CDR2 YYNGEE. CDR3 size: 17 residues.

This clonotype was observed many times. The chain is built from TRBV20-1 and TRBJ2-1; D is unclear. This CDR3 spans 14 amino acids. The germline V and J ends were trimmed by 0 bases and 5 bases, with 11 bases remaining between them. Germline V CDR1 and CDR2: DFQATT, SNEGSKA (reference sequence). CDR3 residues: CSARDINRDNEQFF. CDR3 nucleotide sequence: TGCAGTGCTAGAGATATAAACAGAGACAATGAGCAGTTCTTC.

This clonotype was counted ten times or more. J is TRBJ2-5 and V is TRBV29-1; 10 nucleotides line up with TRBD2. J was trimmed by 0 bases and V by 0 bases; bases with no gene match: 13. The CDR3 loop spans 19 amino acids. CDR1 is SQVTM and CDR2 is ANQGSEA in the germline V gene. DNA for the CDR3: TGCAGCGTTGAAGAAGTGGCCTTACTTAGCGGGAGGTACCAAGAGACCCAGTACTTC. Encoded protein: CSVEEVALLSGRYQETQYF.

This clonotype was counted between two and nine times. This chain connects TRBV28 to TRBJ2-3; a possible D gene is TRBD2 (6 bases). Germline loops: CDR1 MDHEN, CDR2 SYDVKM. V shed 5 bases and J shed 2 bases, with 14 bases lying between them. CDR3 size: 15 residues. The CDR3 protein is CASSGRDSSTDTQYF. The CDR3 DNA is TGTGCCAGCAGTGGGCGGGACTCATCCACAGATACGCAGTATTTT.

The chain carries TRBV2 and TRBJ2-7; D unresolved. The CDR3 consists of 13 residues. V was shortened by 9 bases and J by 1 base, with 13 bases between the two germline ends. The V gene's germline CDR1 is SNHLY and CDR2 FYNNEI. The CDR3 DNA follows: TGTGCCAGATCCGAACTGGGATCCTACGAGCAGTACTTC. Amino acid sequence: CARSELGSYEQYF.

There are many counts of this clonotype. V gene TRBV12-3 or TRBV12-4 combines with J gene TRBJ2-1; D is unresolved. There are 12 residues in the CDR3. The germline V and J ends were trimmed by 7 bases and 2 bases, with 6 bases remaining between them. The CDR3 DNA follows: TGTGCCAGCACCAGCGCCTACAATGAGCAGTTCTTC. Protein: CASTSAYNEQFF.

This clonotype was counted between two and nine times. CDR3 in amino acids: CSARDLLAGYNEQFF. CDR3 DNA sequence: TGCAGTGCTAGAGATTTACTAGCGGGCTACAATGAGCAGTTCTTC. The rearrangement joins TRBV20-1 to TRBJ2-1; TRBD2 matches at 9 bases. From germline, CDR1 is DFQATT and CDR2 SNEGSKA (reference sequence). Trimming cost V 0 bases and J 3 bases; bases outside gene matches: 3. The CDR3 consists of 15 residues.

J is TRBJ1-2 and V is TRBV4-3; D is perhaps TRBD1 (6 bases). CDR1 and CDR2 (germline): LGHNA, YSLEER. There are 17 residues in the CDR3. V was trimmed by 0 bases and J by 3 bases, leaving 17 bases between them. The CDR3 DNA follows: TGCGCCAGCAGCCAAGATATAGGGGGGGCGCGGTACTATGGCTACACCTTC. This gives the protein CASSQDIGGARYYGYTF.

The sample holds a few counts of this clonotype. The rearrangement joins TRBV29-1 to TRBJ2-7, with no clear D. CDR1 and CDR2 (germline): SQVTM, ANQGSEA. This CDR3 has 13 amino acids. Trimming pared 0 bases from V and 1 base from J, leaving 7 bases between. The DNA for the CDR3 is TGCAGCGTTGAAGATCCCAGGTCCTACGAGCAGTACTTC. Protein sequence: CSVEDPRSYEQYF.

This clonotype was seen repeatedly, ten times or more. The chain employs TRBV9 and TRBJ1-2; 7 nucleotides match TRBD1. Germline CDR1 is SGDLS and CDR2 is YYNGEE. The length of the CDR3 is 15 residues. V gave up 2 bases and J gave up 5 bases; unmatched junction bases: 9. The CDR3 is CASSVNAGTAYGYTF. The CDR3, as DNA: TGTGCCAGCAGCGTGAATGCCGGGACAGCTTATGGCTACACCTTC.

The rearrangement uses TRBV14 and TRBJ2-7; perhaps D is TRBD1 or TRBD2 (6 bases each). The CDR3 sequence is 14 residues long. Looked up from germline, CDR1 is SGHDN and CDR2 is FVKESK. The V end was cut by 2 bases, the J end by 3 bases, with 11 bases between. This CDR3 reads CASSQRGRYYEQYF. Written as DNA, the CDR3 is TGTGCCAGCAGCCAAAGGGGGAGGTACTACGAGCAGTACTTC.